This TCR beta chain was obtained from a study of T cell clonotyping in hematopoietic cell transplantation. This clone was picked up a small number of times. TCRdb's copy holds only in-frame clones and misses some; the assay was immunoSEQ multiplex PCR. The repertoire holds roughly 3,000 clones, around 60% seen once, with 20% to 25% in the top ten. The CDR3 is 13 amino acids. Trimming took off 3 bases at V and 5 bases at J, with 10 bases between the two ends. Germline V gene data show CDR1 as KGHSH and CDR2 as LQKENI. The input for sequencing was peripheral blood mononuclear cells, taken 30 days after allogeneic stem cell transplant. This chain uses TRBV18 with TRBJ2-5; D not resolved. The receptor was derived from a female patient younger than 45 who had an allogeneic stem cell transplant, so T cells may come from the graft donor. Some clones in this sample may be carry-over from other donors' samples. This CDR3 is CASSPRRRETQYF. In DNA, the CDR3 is TGTGCCAGCTCACCTCGACGACGGGAGACCCAGTACTTC. Supplemented by reference TRBV18 and TRBJ2-5, the full variable domain reads NAGVMQNPRHLVRRRGQEARLRCSPMKGHSHVYWYRQLPEEGLKFMVYLQKENIIDESGMPKERFSAEFPKEGPSILRIQQVVRGDSAAYFCASSPRRRETQYFGPGTRLLVL.